The 26 T cell receptor beta chains below were found in one sample sequenced in a study of cytomegalovirus exposure and HLA in healthy donors. Primers included in the PCR were 60 Vbeta and 13 Jbeta primers. TCRdb's copy holds only in-frame clones and misses some; the assay was immunoSEQ multiplex PCR. This table has around 80,000 clones, roughly 80% appearing once. The sequenced material came from PBMCs. Every receptor here comes from a man aged 35 to 55 in good health and CMV-seronegative.

This clone was recorded many times. This chain joins TRBV7-3 and TRBJ2-3, with TRBD2 identical over 16 bases. The CDR3 totals 18 residues. V shed 2 bases and J 5 bases; nucleotides not matched to a gene: 7. Germline CDR1 SGHTA, CDR2 FQGTGA. CDR3 sequence (DNA): TGTGCCAGCAGCTTACTGGGGACTAGCGGGAGGGGAATAGATACGCAGTATTTT. It codes for CASSLLGTSGRGIDTQYF.

The rearrangement links TRBV7-9 to TRBJ2-7; 7 bases match TRBD2. This CDR3 region has 15 residues. Germline values: CDR1 SEHNR, CDR2 FQNEAQ (reference sequence). V was clipped by 4 bases and J by 1 base; unmatched bases: 7. CDR3 residues: CASSSPRERSYEQYF. The CDR3, as DNA: TGTGCCAGCAGCTCCCCGCGGGAGAGGTCCTACGAGCAGTACTTC.

The chain is built from TRBV4-2 and TRBJ2-3, with TRBD2 matching over 7 bases. The CDR3 runs to 16 residues. Germline trimming cut 0 bases from V and 0 bases from J; bases unmatched to any gene: 3. Germline loops: CDR1 LGHNA, CDR2 YNFKEQ. In DNA form, the CDR3 reads TGTGCCAGCAGCCAAGAGGCGCGGGGGAGCACAGATACGCAGTATTTT. This sequence encodes CASSQEARGSTDTQYF.

The chain joins TRBV15 to TRBJ2-1; 10 bases agree with TRBD1. The CDR3 spans 16 residues. In germline, CDR1 is LNHNV, CDR2 YYDKDF (reference sequence). V dropped 3 bases and J dropped 9; count of bases not matched to a gene: 11. In nucleotides, the CDR3 is TGTGCCACCAGCAGCGACGGGGGGACAGGGGACGGTGAGCAGTTCTTC. This translates into CATSSDGGTGDGEQFF.

There are a few counts of this clone. This chain connects TRBV9 to TRBJ1-4; D unresolved. Germline V gene lookup returns CDR1 SGDLS and CDR2 YYNGEE. Trimming took off 0 bases at V and 8 bases at J, with 5 bases between the two ends. This CDR3 region has 12 residues. The CDR3 sequence is CASSVVSEKLFF. CDR3 coding DNA: TGTGCCAGCAGCGTAGTGTCGGAAAAACTGTTTTTT.

This chain joins TRBV19 and TRBJ2-5; D is perhaps TRBD2 (6 bases). The CDR3 has 14 residues. Germline CDR1 is LNHDA and CDR2 is SQIVND (reference sequence). Deletions cut 3 bases from V and 1 base from J, with 9 bases between. The DNA of the CDR3 is TGTGCCAGTAGTATGGGGGGAGTCCAAGAGACCCAGTACTTC. Its protein is CASSMGGVQETQYF.

The CDR3 nucleotides read TGTGCCACCAGCAGAGCAACGGAGCAAGAGACCCAGTACTTC. Translation gives CATSRATEQETQYF. The chain couples TRBV15 to TRBJ2-5; no clear D gene. Trimming took 1 base from V and 2 from J, leaving 8 bases between them. The CDR3 covers 14 residues. CDR1 LNHNV and CDR2 YYDKDF come from the germline V gene (reference sequence).

The V and J genes are TRBV6-6 and TRBJ2-7, with D maybe TRBD1 (6 bases). The V end lost 0 bases, the J end lost 3 bases, and 9 bases lay between the germline ends. Germline assignment: CDR1 MNHNY and CDR2 SVGAGI (reference sequence). The CDR3 covers 14 residues. CDR3 DNA: TGTGCCAGCAGTTACTCGCCCAGGGGCTACGAGCAGTACTTC. The encoded protein is CASSYSPRGYEQYF.

This clone was counted a single time. The V and J genes are TRBV7-9 and TRBJ2-4; maybe TRBD2 (5 bases). The CDR3 runs to 15 residues. V lost 2 bases, J lost 6 bases, and 14 bases lay in between. Germline values: CDR1 SEHNR, CDR2 FQNEAQ (reference sequence). This CDR3 reads CASSLSEARLNIQYF. The CDR3 DNA sequence: TGTGCCAGCAGCTTATCGGAGGCCAGGCTAAACATTCAGTACTTC.

The V and J genes are TRBV6-5 and TRBJ2-1; tentatively, D is TRBD2 (6 bases). The CDR3 sequence is 11 residues long. In germline, CDR1 is MNHEY, CDR2 SVGAGI. Deletions cut 6 bases from V and 16 bases from J, with 16 bases between. This chain's CDR3 is CASRSGTETFF. The CDR3 nucleotides read TGTGCCAGCAGATCCGGGACTGAGACCTTCTTC.

V gene TRBV7-6 combines with J gene TRBJ2-7; TRBD2 aligns across 8 bases. The V segment lost 0 bases and the J segment 2 bases; nucleotides outside the gene matches: 0. The CDR3 totals 14 residues. Germline V gene data show CDR1 as SGHVS and CDR2 as FNYEAQ. This chain's CDR3 is CASSLASGTYEQYF. Written as DNA, the CDR3 is TGTGCCAGCAGCTTAGCTAGCGGGACCTACGAGCAGTACTTC. The full variable domain, its missing parts supplied by reference TRBV7-6 and TRBJ2-7, is GAGVSQSPRYKVTKRGQDVALRCDPISGHVSLYWYRQALGQGPEFLTYFNYEAQQDKSGLPNDRFSAERPEGSISTLTIQRTEQRDSAMYRCASSLASGTYEQYFGPGTRLTVT.

This clone was detected a few times. V usage is TRBV11-1 and J usage is TRBJ1-2, with 7 bases fitting TRBD1. Germline loops: CDR1 SGHAT, CDR2 FQDESV (reference sequence). The trim removed 5 bases at V and 4 bases at J, leaving 10 bases unmatched. This CDR3 comprises 15 residues. CDR3 sequence (DNA): TGTGCCAGCAGCCCCAAACAGGGGTATAGCTATGGCTACACCTTC. It is translated as CASSPKQGYSYGYTF.

The chain uses TRBV28 and TRBJ1-1, with TRBD1 matching 8 bases. The trim removed 7 bases at V and 4 bases at J, leaving 8 bases unmatched. The CDR3 is 14 amino acids. Looked up from germline, CDR1 is MDHEN and CDR2 is SYDVKM. This CDR3 reads CASTPVDRGTEAFF. CDR3 nucleotide sequence: TGTGCCAGCACCCCCGTCGACAGGGGCACTGAAGCTTTCTTT.

The rearrangement joins TRBV7-2 to TRBJ1-1; tentatively, D is TRBD1 (6 bases). The germline V and J ends were trimmed by 3 bases and 2 bases, with 7 bases remaining between them. The CDR3 spans 13 residues. The germline gives CDR1 SGHTA, CDR2 FQGNSA. The CDR3 DNA reads as TGTGCCAGCAGCTTTGGGGGCAACACTGAAGCTTTCTTT. This sequence encodes CASSFGGNTEAFF.

This chain connects TRBV29-1 to TRBJ1-2; D remains unclear. The CDR3 extends over 15 amino acids. Trimming took 0 bases from V and 4 from J, leaving 15 bases between them. Per the germline V gene, CDR1 is SQVTM and CDR2 is ANQGSEA. The CDR3 here is CSVEDPKEMGYGYTF. The CDR3 coding sequence is TGCAGCGTTGAAGATCCTAAGGAGATGGGCTATGGCTACACCTTC.

The V and J genes are TRBV2 and TRBJ2-7; 9 nucleotides align to TRBD2. The ends lost 7 bases at V and 7 bases at J; junction bases unmatched: 8. This CDR3 spans 13 amino acids. Per the germline V gene, CDR1 is SNHLY and CDR2 is FYNNEI. DNA for the CDR3: TGTGCCAGCACCGAGCGGGGGGCGGGAGAGCAGTACTTC. Translating it yields CASTERGAGEQYF.

V and J are TRBV27 and TRBJ1-2, with a weak D call TRBD1 (6 bases). Trimming removed 5 bases from V and 6 bases from J, with 16 bases in between. From germline, CDR1 is MNHEY and CDR2 SMNVEV (reference sequence). The CDR3 has 14 residues. CDR3 sequence reads: CASSPRGRGDGYTF. In DNA form, the CDR3 reads TGTGCCAGCAGTCCTCGTGGGAGGGGGGATGGCTACACCTTC.

V is TRBV5-4 and J is TRBJ2-5; no reliable D call. The DNA end lines up better with TRBJ2-7; the J call may be wrong. This CDR3 is 11 amino acids long. The germline V gene has CDR1 SGHNT and CDR2 YYREEE (reference sequence). The CDR3 DNA reads TGTGCCAGCAGCGACTCCTACGAGCAGTACTTC. Translating it yields CASSDSYEQYF.

The chain links TRBV7-9 to TRBJ2-3, with TRBD2 matching 11 bases. This CDR3 is built from 15 residues. With 4 bases clipped from V and 3 bases from J, the junction kept 3 bases outside the gene matches. The germline V gene has CDR1 SEHNR and CDR2 FQNEAQ (reference sequence). The CDR3 reads CASSSASGRTDTQYF. The CDR3 DNA is TGTGCCAGCAGCTCGGCTAGCGGGAGGACAGATACGCAGTATTTT.

This chain uses TRBV13 with TRBJ2-5; 8 nucleotides match TRBD2. The J segment lost 2 bases and the V segment lost 5 bases, leaving 1 base of the junction unmatched. CDR3 size: 13 residues. Germline CDR1 and CDR2: PRHDT and FYEKMQ (reference sequence). The CDR3 DNA reads as TGTGCCAGCAGCGTAGCGGGGCAAGAGACCCAGTACTTC. This encodes CASSVAGQETQYF.

The V gene is TRBV6-4, the J gene TRBJ2-1; D is undetermined. The V gene's germline CDR1 is MRHNA and CDR2 SNTAGT. This CDR3 spans 12 amino acids. Trimming left V 0 bases short and J 5 bases short, with 2 bases between. Here the CDR3 DNA reads TGTGCCAGCAGTGACTCTAACAATGAGCAGTTCTTC. Translation gives CASSDSNNEQFF.

This clone came up once. A far larger clone is one base from this, pointing to a likely read error. V gene TRBV7-9 combines with J gene TRBJ2-7; tentative D call: TRBD2 (5 bases). Germline loops: CDR1 SEHNR, CDR2 FQNEAQ (reference sequence). The CDR3 covers 16 residues. In DNA form, the CDR3 reads TGTTCCAGCAGCTTAGAGGGCATCGGGGAAAGGGACGAGCAGTACTTC. It codes for CSSSLEGIGERDEQYF.

The V call is TRBV30, the J call TRBJ2-7, with a possible D match to TRBD1 (6 bases). This CDR3 region has 16 residues. Germline V CDR1 and CDR2: GTSNPN, SVGIG (reference sequence). The ends were cut back, 4 bases at V and 4 bases at J, with 23 bases in the middle. As DNA, the CDR3 is TGTGCCTGGAATCCACCAGGGGCCCAACCTTCTTACGAGCAGTACTTC. This codes for CAWNPPGAQPSYEQYF.

This chain joins TRBV18 and TRBJ2-7; TRBD2 agrees at 8 bases. From germline, CDR1 is KGHSH and CDR2 LQKENI. The CDR3 has 14 amino acids. Trimming at V came to 2 bases and at J to 6 bases, leaving 6 bases not matched to a gene. The CDR3 DNA reads as TGTGCCAGCTCACCAAGCAGCGGGAGCGGCGAGCAGTACTTC. Translating it yields CASSPSSGSGEQYF.

This rearrangement joins TRBV30 to TRBJ1-5; 9 bases fit TRBD1. J gave up 7 bases and V 5 bases, and 6 bases lay outside the gene matches. The CDR3 is made up of 13 amino acids. CDR1 GTSNPN and CDR2 SVGIG come from the germline V gene (reference sequence). CDR3 amino acids: CAWGDRGEQPQHF. The CDR3 coding sequence is TGTGCCTGGGGCGACAGGGGGGAGCAGCCCCAGCATTTT.

The CDR3 sequence: CASSRTGTEQETQYF. DNA of the CDR3: TGTGCCAGCAGCCGAACCGGGACAGAGCAAGAGACCCAGTACTTC. The rearrangement uses TRBV7-6 and TRBJ2-5, with 7 bases aligning to TRBD1. The CDR3 is 15 residues long. The V gene's germline CDR1 is SGHVS and CDR2 FNYEAQ. Unmatched junction bases numbered 8, after V lost 5 bases and J lost 2 bases.